This T cell receptor beta chain was retrieved from a study of vaccination and CD4 T cells after COVID-19. The wider study: Researchers treated cells with overlapping spike peptides taken from SARS-CoV-2, HCoV-NL63, HCoV-OC43 and HCoV-229E.

Concerning this clonotype: The antigen is unknown.

General study results and limits: Convalescent patients' clones that were vaccine-specific were spike mono-reactive in 304 of 307 cases.

Researchers used the Oncomine TCR Beta short-read assay to sequence DNA from cultured CD4+ T cells. Using its own MiXCR run on the PCR reads, TCRdb lists one record per CDR3 protein. The data hold some 16,000 distinct CDR3 sequences, with 43% observed a single time. As to treatment: approximately 9-day PBMC culture with coronavirus spike peptide pools or control peptides (ViraFEST assay). Convalescent patients tested SARS-CoV-2 PCR positive from March to December 2020, before Alpha, Beta and Delta emerged. The trim removed 5 bases at V and 3 bases at J, leaving 6 bases unmatched. The germline gives CDR1 SGHTA, CDR2 FQGNSA. CDR3 size: 15 residues.

The source is a human donor who had recovered from COVID-19. This chain uses TRBV7-2 with TRBJ2-2; 7 bases match TRBD2. The specimen comprised CD4+ T cells from blood, cultured in vitro, sampled after SARS-CoV-2 vaccination. DNA for the CDR3: TGTGCCAGCAGCCGACGGCGGGAGCACACCGGGGAGCTGTTTTTT. As protein: CASSRRREHTGELFF.